The T cell receptor (beta chain) under discussion was sequenced for a study of PD-L1 blockade in urothelial cancer. In the study overall: Male sex and bladder-origin urothelial cancer characterized twenty-five of the 29 patients. Timepoints chosen for blood analysis were 3 weeks (second dose) and 6 weeks after treatment start.

Produced via immunoSEQ multiplex PCR; TCRdb's table is partial and in-frame only. The sample consists of 95,000 to 150,000 clones, about 83% of them appearing once. The sample's time point: peripheral blood 6 weeks after treatment start. The germline gives CDR1 SGHRS, CDR2 YFSETQ. The CDR3 is 11 residues long. V lost 5 bases, J lost 4 bases, and 6 bases lay in between. This clonotype originated in a man aged 45-65 years with urothelial cancer. Sequencing was performed on PBMCs, taken around atezolizumab (anti-PD-L1) treatment. The chain uses TRBV5-1 and TRBJ2-5, with a weak D call TRBD2 (6 bases). The DNA for the CDR3 is TGCGCCAGCAGGGGGGGAGAGACCCAGTACTTC. Translating it yields CASRGGETQYF.